This TCR beta chain was sequenced for a study of cytomegalovirus exposure and HLA in healthy donors. In the study overall: Researchers previously reported finding fewer than 140 million unique TCR beta sequences from some 180 million T cells. The study's findings and limits: Rare sequences made up most TCRs, while some public TCRs were found in many donors. Highest at DRB1 and lowest at HLA-C, TCR association rates differed among HLA loci in a later analysis. A highly shared variant cluster was judged a likely technical artifact.

From germline, CDR1 is SGHDT and CDR2 YYEEEE. The CDR3 extends over 13 amino acids. 60 Vbeta and 13 Jbeta primers were used in PCR. Generated by immunoSEQ multiplex PCR, the TCRdb table keeps only in-frame clones and is missing some. Here the sample spans 150,000 or so clones, around 81% being singletons. This clone appeared once. What it binds is not known. The junction and the germline gene differ at one end; a read error may be behind it. The chain is built from TRBV5-6 and TRBJ2-3, with D perhaps TRBD2 (6 bases). Sequencing used PBMCs. The TCR was taken from a man aged 50-59 years in good health and CMV-seronegative. CDR3 DNA: TGTGCCAGCAACTTGCGGGGAACAGATACGCAGTATTTT. It translates to CASNLRGTDTQYF.